The source of this T cell receptor beta chain is a study of molecular identifiers for immune sequencing clone quantification. Study outcomes and limitations: Naive cells had under 1% of molecules in clones above 20 RNA copies, effectors over 97%.

Ten or more counts support this clonotype. The antigen remains unidentified. The authors sorted naive CD8 T cells as CD8+CD4-CCR7+CD45RA+. It was with previously described methods and listed TCR primers that bulk TCR libraries were made. TCRdb fed the PCR reads into MiXCR, producing one record per CDR3 protein. The data show a few hundred thousand distinct CDR3 sequences, with roughly a fifth seen just once and 0.7% to 1% held by the top ten. In germline, CDR1 is MNHNS, CDR2 SASEGT. This CDR3 region has 16 residues. The junction had 9 bases not matched to a gene; V was cut back by 0 bases and J by 10 bases.

Material for sequencing was naive CD8+ T cells from blood, with Jurkat cell RNA spiked in. Specified subset: FACS-sorted CD8+CD4-CCR7+CD45RA+ naive T cells. This sequence was found in a human donor in good health. Some libraries in this study had Jurkat cell RNA spiked in. The rearrangement uses TRBV6-1 and TRBJ2-5, with 12 bases lining up with TRBD2. CDR3: CASSEAFGLAGRIQYF. In DNA form, the CDR3 reads TGTGCCAGCAGTGAAGCTTTCGGACTAGCGGGGAGAATCCAGTACTTC.